This entry describes one TCR beta chain. Germline V gene lookup returns CDR1 SGHVS and CDR2 FQNEAQ. Deletions cut 0 bases from V and 3 bases from J, with 9 bases between. The CDR3 has 14 amino acids. This sample stems from a study of CD4+ T cells in melanoma. The protocol was immunoSEQ multiplex PCR, while the TCRdb copy is restricted to in-frame clones and leaves out a portion. Of roughly 50,000 clones listed, 75% to 90% are singletons. The V gene is TRBV7-8, the J gene TRBJ2-7; no clear D. The sequencing sample was made of peripheral blood. This sequence was found in a human donor with melanoma. CDR3 coding DNA: TGTGCCAGCAGCTTAGCCAGTCTTAACTACGAGCAGTACTTC. It is translated as CASSLASLNYEQYF.